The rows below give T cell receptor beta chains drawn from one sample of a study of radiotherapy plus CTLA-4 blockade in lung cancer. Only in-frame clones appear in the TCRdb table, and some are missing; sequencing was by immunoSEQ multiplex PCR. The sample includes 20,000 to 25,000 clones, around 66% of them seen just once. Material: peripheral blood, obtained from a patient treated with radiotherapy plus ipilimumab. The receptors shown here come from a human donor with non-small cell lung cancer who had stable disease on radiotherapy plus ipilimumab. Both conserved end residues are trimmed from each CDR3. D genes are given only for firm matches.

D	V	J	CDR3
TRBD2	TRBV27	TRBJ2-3	ASSLGLAGYTQY
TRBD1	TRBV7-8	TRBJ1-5	ASSLGGQGAANNQPQH
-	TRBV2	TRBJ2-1	AIPFLAGHRTGSSYNEQF
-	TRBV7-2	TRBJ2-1	ASSDRLLSYNEQF
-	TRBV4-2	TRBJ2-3	ASSAQTDTQY
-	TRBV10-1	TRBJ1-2	ASSESERDRSHGYT
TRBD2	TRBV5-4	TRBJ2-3	ASSFGGLAGGSMAQY
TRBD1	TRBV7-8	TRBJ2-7	ASSWNRDSYEQY
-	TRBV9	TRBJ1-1	ASSFGHGTNTEAF
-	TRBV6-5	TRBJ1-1	ASGLRGGNTEAF
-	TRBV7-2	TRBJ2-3	ASSRGAEGGDTQY
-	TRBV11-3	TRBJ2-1	ASTDTFRGNEQL
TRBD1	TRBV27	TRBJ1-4	ASSSPGTGFTNEKLF
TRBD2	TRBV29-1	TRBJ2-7	SVELREAPYEQY
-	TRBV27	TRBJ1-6	ASSIAPLH
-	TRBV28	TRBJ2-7	ASSIDYEQY
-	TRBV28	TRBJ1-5	ASRRGGQQPQH
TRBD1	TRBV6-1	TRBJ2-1	ASSEVLGQGPYNEQF
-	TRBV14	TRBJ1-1	ASSRLGARDTEAF
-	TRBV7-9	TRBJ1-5	ASSLVTGGSLYSNQPQH
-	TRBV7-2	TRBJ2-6	ASSRSRDSGANVLT
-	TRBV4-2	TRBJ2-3	ASSLQRQRPDTQY
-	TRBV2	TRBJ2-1	ASRPNGYEQF
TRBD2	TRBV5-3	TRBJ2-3	ARSCTGTSGTDTQY
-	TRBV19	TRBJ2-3	ASSIGLTDTQY
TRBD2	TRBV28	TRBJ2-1	ASSFPPSSGRSRQF
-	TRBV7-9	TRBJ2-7	ASSLLASSYEQY
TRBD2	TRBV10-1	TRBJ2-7	ASSDLGVSGLAGAYEQY
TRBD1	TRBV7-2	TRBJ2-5	ASSRQGTGGRETQY
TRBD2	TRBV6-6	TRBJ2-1	ASSPLGGDEQF
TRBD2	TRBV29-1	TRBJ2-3	SVAYGRGGDTQY
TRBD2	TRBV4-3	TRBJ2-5	ASSQTGLAETQY
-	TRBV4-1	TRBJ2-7	ASSPSERGKEQY
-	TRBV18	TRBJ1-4	ASSRGENEKLF
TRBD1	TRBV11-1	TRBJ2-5	ASSPGTDQETQY
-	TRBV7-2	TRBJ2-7	ASSWRNLGEQY
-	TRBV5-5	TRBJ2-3	ASSIVSSTDTQY
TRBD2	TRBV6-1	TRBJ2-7	ASSAFSSGSYEQY
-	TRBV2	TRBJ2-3	ASSEVRTARDTDTQY
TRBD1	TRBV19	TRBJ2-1	ASSLQGTGLNEQF
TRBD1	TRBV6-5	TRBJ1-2	ASRTGVGGYT
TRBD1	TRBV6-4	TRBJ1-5	ASRRTGDSNQPQH